The clone carrying this T cell receptor beta chain occurred a few times. The antigen is undetermined. A junction end diverges from the germline sequence, so it may reflect a read error. Per the germline V gene, CDR1 is LNHDA and CDR2 is SQIVND (reference sequence). This CDR3 is 14 amino acids long. TCRdb reprocessed the PCR reads via MiXCR. Among around 45,000 clones, roughly 3.1% were seen once, and the ten largest hold 7.5% to 10%. Thyroid surgery was performed in patients who had received no treatment beforehand. This specimen belongs to a study of metastatic and nonmetastatic thyroid tumors. General study findings and limits: Relative to benign nodules, malignant thyroid tumors were reportedly characterized by significantly elevated TCR beta diversity in blood and tumor.

The sample consisted of blood. The rearrangement joins TRBV19 to TRBJ2-2, with 8 bases fitting TRBD2. The clonotype was recovered from a female donor with papillary thyroid cancer or a benign thyroid nodule (not recorded which). Some clones in this sample may be carry-over from other donors' samples. The CDR3 DNA reads as TGTGCCAGTAGTACACTAGCGGACACCGGTGAGCTGTTTTTT. It is translated as CASSTLADTGELFF. The full variable domain, with the rest looked up from reference TRBV19 and TRBJ2-2, is DGGITQSPKYLFRKEGQNVTLSCEQNLNHDAMYWYRQDPGQGLRLIYYSQIVNDFQKGDIAEGYSVSREKKESFPLTVTSAQKNPTAFYLCASSTLADTGELFFGEGSRLTVL.